Shown below are 6 T cell receptor beta chains from a single sample sequenced in a study of shared clonotypes between healthy human individuals. Clones were read by immunoSEQ multiplex PCR, and TCRdb kept only the in-frame ones, dropping some. The table has a few million clones, more than 80% seen once. The sequenced sample consisted of naive CD4+ T cells from PBMCs. Described subset: CD45RA+ positively selected. The origin of the receptors is a man younger than 30 in good health. Some clones in this sample may be carry-over from other donors' samples.

The rearrangement joins TRBV18 to TRBJ1-5; D is possibly TRBD1 (6 bases). The CDR3 loop spans 14 amino acids. Germline loops: CDR1 KGHSH, CDR2 LQKENI. V dropped 3 bases and J dropped 4 bases, with 10 bases sitting between them. Written as DNA, the CDR3 is TGTGCCAGCTCACCGGGACACGCGAATCAGCCCCAGCATTTT. Translated, it gives CASSPGHANQPQHF.

V usage is TRBV9 and J usage is TRBJ2-3; 11 nucleotides agree with TRBD2. J lost 2 bases, V lost 3 bases, and 5 bases had no gene match. This CDR3 has 16 residues. Germline V lookup: CDR1 SGDLS, CDR2 YYNGEE. The CDR3, as DNA: TGTGCCAGCAGCGACCTGACTAGCGGGACCACAGATACGCAGTATTTT. Its translation is CASSDLTSGTTDTQYF.

The V and J genes are TRBV11-3 and TRBJ2-5, with 10 positions matching TRBD1. V lost 5 bases, J lost 5 bases, and 8 bases stayed unmatched. Germline-derived CDR1 and CDR2 are SGHNT and YENEEA. The CDR3 loop spans 15 amino acids. The CDR3 nucleotides are TGTGCCAGCAGCCCCCGACAGGGGGCTCGCGAGACCCAGTACTTC. Translating gives CASSPRQGARETQYF.

Turning to this clone: This sample includes further DNA sequences coding for the same CDR3. The V gene is TRBV7-2, the J gene TRBJ1-2; no clear D gene. Germline V gene sequence: CDR1 SGHTA, CDR2 FQGNSA. Trimming pared 1 base from V and 5 bases from J, leaving 8 bases between. The CDR3 runs to 13 residues. CDR3 in amino acids: CASSLGARYGYTF. In nucleotides, the CDR3 is TGTGCCAGCAGCTTAGGGGCCAGGTATGGCTACACCTTC.

J is TRBJ2-7 and V is TRBV7-2, with a possible D match to TRBD1 (6 bases). Trimming took off 6 bases at V and 2 bases at J, with 17 bases between the two ends. The CDR3 spans 15 residues. The V gene's germline CDR1 is SGHTA and CDR2 FQGNSA. This chain's CDR3 is CASSQTGRLTYEQYF. CDR3 coding DNA: TGTGCCAGCAGTCAGACAGGAAGGCTAACCTACGAGCAGTACTTC.

This clone occurred once. This sequence joins TRBV7-7 and TRBJ2-2; 7 nucleotides align to TRBD1. The CDR3 is 15 amino acids. V dropped 4 bases and J dropped 4; count of bases not matched to a gene: 6. From germline, CDR1 is SSHAT and CDR2 FNYEAQ (reference sequence). CDR3 coding DNA: TGTGCCAGCAGCTCCGGGACAGCGAGCACCGGGGAGCTGTTTTTT. Residues: CASSSGTASTGELFF. The complete variable domain, with remaining parts taken from reference TRBV7-7 and TRBJ2-2, reads GAGVSQSPRYKVTKRGQDVTLRCDPISSHATLYWYQQALGQGPEFLTYFNYEAQPDKSGLPSDRFSAERPEGSISTLTIQRTEQRDSAMYRCASSSGTASTGELFFGEGSRLTVL.